The rows below give T cell receptor beta chains drawn from one sample of a study of a mutant IDH1 vaccine in newly diagnosed glioma. No antigens are known for them. This table comes from immunoSEQ multiplex PCR, and its TCRdb copy is limited to in-frame clones, with some not included. This table has 65,000 to 85,000 clones, around 90% appearing once. Sequences were derived from PBMCs, sampled from a glioma patient whose treatment included an IDH1 peptide vaccine. The receptors derive from a man aged 25 to 40 with glioma. CDR3s include the opening cysteine and the closing phenylalanine or tryptophan. The D gene is left open where the match is weak. Where a row states a size, it is once, few, many or the class of an expanded clone; other rows omit it.

clone_size: once
v_call: TRBV27
d_call: TRBD1
j_call: TRBJ1-2
cdr3_aa: CASSPFGDNGDRGDDTF
cdr3_nt: TGTGCCAGCAGTCCTTTTGGGGACAATGGGGACAGGGGGGACGATACCTTC

clone_size: .
v_call: TRBV2
d_call: TRBD1
j_call: TRBJ2-7
cdr3_aa: CASSGGRGHSYEQYF
cdr3_nt: TGTGCCAGCAGTGGCGGCAGGGGGCACTCCTACGAGCAGTACTTC

clone_size: .
v_call: TRBV7-9
d_call: .
j_call: TRBJ1-1
cdr3_aa: CASSHPGADTEAFF
cdr3_nt: TGTGCCAGCAGCCACCCCGGGGCGGACACTGAAGCTTTCTTT

clone_size: .
v_call: TRBV2
d_call: .
j_call: TRBJ2-2
cdr3_aa: CASSELLGVTNTGELFF
cdr3_nt: TGTGCCAGCAGTGAGCTATTGGGGGTTACGAACACCGGGGAGCTGTTTTTT

clone_size: .
v_call: TRBV14
d_call: .
j_call: TRBJ2-6
cdr3_aa: CASSQGGLIGANVLTF
cdr3_nt: TGTGCCAGCAGCCAAGGGGGGTTGATCGGGGCCAACGTCCTGACTTTC

clone_size: .
v_call: TRBV27
d_call: .
j_call: TRBJ2-7
cdr3_aa: CASSLSFGGADEQYF
cdr3_nt: TGTGCCAGCAGTTTATCCTTCGGGGGAGCCGACGAGCAGTACTTC

clone_size: .
v_call: TRBV27
d_call: TRBD1
j_call: TRBJ1-2
cdr3_aa: CASSTGTGDNYGYTF
cdr3_nt: TGTGCCAGCAGTACCGGGACAGGGGATAACTATGGCTACACCTTC

clone_size: .
v_call: TRBV19
d_call: .
j_call: TRBJ1-5
cdr3_aa: CASSTDSGNQPQHF
cdr3_nt: TGTGCCAGTAGTACTGACAGCGGCAATCAGCCCCAGCATTTT

clone_size: .
v_call: TRBV13
d_call: TRBD1
j_call: TRBJ2-1
cdr3_aa: CASSLDRGNEQFF
cdr3_nt: TGTGCCAGCAGCTTAGACAGGGGTAATGAGCAGTTCTTC

clone_size: once
v_call: TRBV19
d_call: .
j_call: TRBJ1-4
cdr3_aa: CASSIVFPNEKLFF
cdr3_nt: TGTGCCAGTAGTATTGTCTTCCCTAATGAAAAACTGTTTTTT

clone_size: .
v_call: TRBV4-1
d_call: .
j_call: TRBJ2-5
cdr3_aa: CASSQVGGAGTQYF
cdr3_nt: TGCGCCAGCAGCCAAGTGGGGGGGGCAGGGACCCAGTACTTC

clone_size: few
v_call: TRBV7-9
d_call: .
j_call: TRBJ1-1
cdr3_aa: CASSYFMNTEAFF
cdr3_nt: TGTGCCAGCAGTTACTTTATGAACACTGAAGCTTTCTTT

clone_size: .
v_call: TRBV4-2
d_call: TRBD1
j_call: TRBJ2-5
cdr3_aa: CASSPGQGARETQYF
cdr3_nt: TGTGCCAGCAGCCCCGGACAGGGGGCGCGGGAGACCCAGTACTTC

clone_size: .
v_call: TRBV18
d_call: .
j_call: TRBJ2-7
cdr3_aa: CASSPRGGTDTYEQYF
cdr3_nt: TGTGCCAGCTCACCACGGGGGGGGACAGATACCTACGAGCAGTACTTC

clone_size: .
v_call: TRBV11-2
d_call: .
j_call: TRBJ2-2
cdr3_aa: CASSLGLGLMFF
cdr3_nt: TGTGCCAGCAGCTTAGGATTGGGACTGATGTTTTTT

clone_size: .
v_call: TRBV7-9
d_call: .
j_call: TRBJ2-1
cdr3_aa: CASSSFRGEADEQFF
cdr3_nt: TGTGCCAGCAGCTCCTTCAGGGGAGAGGCGGATGAGCAGTTCTTC

clone_size: .
v_call: TRBV7-9
d_call: .
j_call: TRBJ1-2
cdr3_aa: CASSLTILAEGYTF
cdr3_nt: TGTGCCAGCAGCTTAACGATTTTAGCGGAGGGCTACACCTTC

clone_size: .
v_call: TRBV27
d_call: TRBD2
j_call: TRBJ2-1
cdr3_aa: CASRPLGGRRYNEQFF
cdr3_nt: TGTGCCAGCAGACCCCTAGGCGGGAGGCGGTACAATGAGCAGTTCTTC

clone_size: .
v_call: TRBV23-1
d_call: .
j_call: TRBJ1-3
cdr3_aa: CASSHIDSFSGNTIYF
cdr3_nt: TGCGCCAGCAGTCATATCGACAGCTTCTCTGGAAACACCATATATTTT

clone_size: .
v_call: TRBV27
d_call: .
j_call: TRBJ2-7
cdr3_aa: CASSLFARPISYEQYF
cdr3_nt: TGTGCCAGCAGTTTATTTGCCAGGCCCATCTCCTACGAGCAGTACTTC

clone_size: .
v_call: TRBV10-3
d_call: .
j_call: TRBJ1-1
cdr3_aa: CAISESGAGAEAFF
cdr3_nt: TGTGCCATCAGTGAGTCAGGGGCAGGGGCTGAAGCTTTCTTT

clone_size: .
v_call: TRBV27
d_call: TRBD2
j_call: TRBJ2-3
cdr3_aa: CASTRLGAGGLTDTQYF
cdr3_nt: TGTGCCAGCACGCGACTGGGGGCGGGGGGCCTCACAGATACGCAGTATTTT

clone_size: .
v_call: TRBV7-9
d_call: .
j_call: TRBJ1-4
cdr3_aa: CASSLSGRNEKLFF
cdr3_nt: TGTGCCAGCAGCTTGTCAGGGCGAAATGAAAAACTGTTTTTT